These 2 T cell receptor beta chains were all obtained from the same sample, sequenced in a study of Tregs in tolerant kidney transplant recipients. The repertoire was sequenced with immunoSEQ multiplex PCR; TCRdb's copy has only in-frame clones and lacks some. Of approximately 100,000 clones listed, approximately 94% are singletons. The specimen was CD4+ T cells from blood, collected before the transplant. The receptors stem from a human donor who received a combined kidney and bone marrow transplant.

CDR3 in amino acids: CASSLGGQKQETQYF. The CDR3 DNA reads TGTGCCAGCAGCTTAGGCGGACAGAAACAAGAGACCCAGTACTTC. The chain has TRBV11-3 and TRBJ2-5; D is perhaps TRBD1 (6 bases). Germline CDR1 is SGHNT and CDR2 is YENEEA. Trimming stripped 1 base from V and 2 bases from J, with 11 bases between. The CDR3 extends over 15 amino acids.

This chain uses TRBV27 with TRBJ2-1; D gene ambiguous. V was clipped by 2 bases and J by 3 bases, with 5 bases between them. This CDR3 spans 13 amino acids. Germline V gene lookup returns CDR1 MNHEY and CDR2 SMNVEV (reference sequence). CDR3 nucleotides: TGTGCCAGCAGTTTAGGGCTCTACAATGAGCAGTTCTTC. Residues: CASSLGLYNEQFF.